This entry is about one T cell receptor beta chain. The sample comes from a study of T cells after somatic rescue of genetic block. The assay was immunoSEQ multiplex PCR, and TCRdb's table has in-frame clones only and misses some. Of roughly 71,000 clones listed, approximately 90% were seen once; the top ten hold roughly 2.9%. Germline V gene sequence: CDR1 MDHEN, CDR2 SYDVKM. With 7 bases removed from V and 6 bases from J, the gap between germline ends came to 12 bases. This CDR3 spans 13 amino acids. The chain recombines TRBV28 with TRBJ2-2; D may be TRBD2 (5 bases). Sequenced: peripheral blood mononuclear cells (PBMCs). This TCR came from a man aged 30-40 years. CDR3 residues: CASNLGRAGELFF. The CDR3 DNA is TGTGCCAGCAATCTTGGGCGGGCCGGGGAGCTGTTTTTT.